Listed here are 7 T cell receptor beta chains from one sample, sequenced in a study of post-analysis software for immune sequencing data. Their antigen targets remain unknown. Study-wide results and caveats: Controls had lower frequencies than patients of about 5 TRBV segments, which included TRBV5-6, TRBV5-1 and TRBV20-1.

Unique molecular identifiers were carried by the TCR beta cDNA libraries. TCRdb fed the PCR reads into MiXCR, producing one record per CDR3 protein. The sample holds about 150,000 distinct CDR3 sequences, roughly 31% seen once. The specimen sequenced was blood. The receptors derive from a girl under 18 with multiple sclerosis.

This clonotype was seen repeatedly, ten times or more. The rearrangement joins TRBV7-3 to TRBJ2-1; 7 bases agree with TRBD2. CDR1 and CDR2 (germline): SGHTA, FQGTGA. Trimming cost V 2 bases and J 3 bases; bases outside gene matches: 4. CDR3 size: 15 residues. CDR3 DNA sequence: TGTGCCAGCAGCTTAGCGGGAGAGAACTACAATGAGCAGTTCTTC. Its protein product is CASSLAGENYNEQFF.

Many counts were recorded for this clonotype. The J gene is TRBJ2-3, the V gene TRBV10-3; D is possibly TRBD1 (7 bases). V lost 8 bases and J 0 bases, leaving 27 bases between the germline ends. From germline, CDR1 is ENHRY and CDR2 SYGVKD. This CDR3 has 19 residues. CDR3 protein: CAIGGSSTGHRGSTDTQYF. CDR3 DNA sequence: TGTGCCATCGGGGGGTCCTCGACAGGGCATAGAGGGAGCACAGATACGCAGTATTTT.

A word on this clonotype: The junction shows a germline mismatch at one end, possibly a read error. The chain uses TRBV5-1 and TRBJ2-1; D remains ambiguous. CDR3 length: 13 amino acids. Germline CDR1 SGHRS, CDR2 YFSETQ. The CDR3 DNA reads as TGCGCCGGCAGCTGGCTAGGTCCCAATGGGCAGTTCTTC. This gives the protein CAGSWLGPNGQFF.

This clonotype was seen repeatedly, ten times or more. This chain connects TRBV7-7 to TRBJ2-7; 11 bases agree with TRBD1. The CDR3 spans 16 residues. Germline CDR1 reads SSHAT; CDR2 reads FNYEAQ (reference sequence). The V segment lost 10 bases and the J segment 4 bases; nucleotides outside the gene matches: 15. The CDR3 nucleotides read TGTGCCAACTCGGACAGGGGGCGGCCGATCCTTTACGAGCAGTACTTC. This encodes CANSDRGRPILYEQYF. The full variable domain, its missing parts supplied by reference TRBV7-7 and TRBJ2-7, is GAGVSQSPRYKVTKRGQDVTLRCDPISSHATLYWYQQALGQGPEFLTYFNYEAQPDKSGLPSDRFSAERPEGSISTLTIQRTEQRDSAMYRCANSDRGRPILYEQYFGPGTRLTVT.

At least ten counts were recorded for this clonotype. The gene calls are TRBV7-9 and TRBJ2-1; 9 positions match TRBD1. With V trimmed by 4 bases and J by 10 bases, 8 bases remained unmatched. Germline V gene sequence: CDR1 SEHNR, CDR2 FQNEAQ (reference sequence). This CDR3 is 14 amino acids long. CDR3 residues: CASSSGQGLEEQFF. For the CDR3, the DNA is TGTGCCAGCAGCTCGGGACAGGGACTGGAGGAGCAGTTCTTC.

The V call is TRBV3-1, the J call TRBJ2-1; TRBD1 matches 7 bases. With the DNA end fitting TRBJ2-7 better, the J assignment may be wrong. The CDR3 consists of 14 residues. CDR1 is LGHDT, CDR2 YNNKEL, per germline (reference sequence). The CDR3 sequence is CASSPGTENYEQYF. The CDR3 DNA is TGTGCCAGCAGCCCGGGGACAGAAAACTACGAGCAGTACTTC.

This clonotype was observed many times. The chain links TRBV29-1 to TRBJ2-3, with 8 bases that match TRBD1. Trimming cost V 7 bases and J 4 bases; bases outside gene matches: 13. Germline CDR1 and CDR2: SQVTM and ANQGSEA. The CDR3 totals 15 residues. The CDR3 DNA reads TGCAGCGCCGTCCCCCCAGGGGGCGCGGCAGATACGCAGTATTTT. Translating it yields CSAVPPGGAADTQYF.